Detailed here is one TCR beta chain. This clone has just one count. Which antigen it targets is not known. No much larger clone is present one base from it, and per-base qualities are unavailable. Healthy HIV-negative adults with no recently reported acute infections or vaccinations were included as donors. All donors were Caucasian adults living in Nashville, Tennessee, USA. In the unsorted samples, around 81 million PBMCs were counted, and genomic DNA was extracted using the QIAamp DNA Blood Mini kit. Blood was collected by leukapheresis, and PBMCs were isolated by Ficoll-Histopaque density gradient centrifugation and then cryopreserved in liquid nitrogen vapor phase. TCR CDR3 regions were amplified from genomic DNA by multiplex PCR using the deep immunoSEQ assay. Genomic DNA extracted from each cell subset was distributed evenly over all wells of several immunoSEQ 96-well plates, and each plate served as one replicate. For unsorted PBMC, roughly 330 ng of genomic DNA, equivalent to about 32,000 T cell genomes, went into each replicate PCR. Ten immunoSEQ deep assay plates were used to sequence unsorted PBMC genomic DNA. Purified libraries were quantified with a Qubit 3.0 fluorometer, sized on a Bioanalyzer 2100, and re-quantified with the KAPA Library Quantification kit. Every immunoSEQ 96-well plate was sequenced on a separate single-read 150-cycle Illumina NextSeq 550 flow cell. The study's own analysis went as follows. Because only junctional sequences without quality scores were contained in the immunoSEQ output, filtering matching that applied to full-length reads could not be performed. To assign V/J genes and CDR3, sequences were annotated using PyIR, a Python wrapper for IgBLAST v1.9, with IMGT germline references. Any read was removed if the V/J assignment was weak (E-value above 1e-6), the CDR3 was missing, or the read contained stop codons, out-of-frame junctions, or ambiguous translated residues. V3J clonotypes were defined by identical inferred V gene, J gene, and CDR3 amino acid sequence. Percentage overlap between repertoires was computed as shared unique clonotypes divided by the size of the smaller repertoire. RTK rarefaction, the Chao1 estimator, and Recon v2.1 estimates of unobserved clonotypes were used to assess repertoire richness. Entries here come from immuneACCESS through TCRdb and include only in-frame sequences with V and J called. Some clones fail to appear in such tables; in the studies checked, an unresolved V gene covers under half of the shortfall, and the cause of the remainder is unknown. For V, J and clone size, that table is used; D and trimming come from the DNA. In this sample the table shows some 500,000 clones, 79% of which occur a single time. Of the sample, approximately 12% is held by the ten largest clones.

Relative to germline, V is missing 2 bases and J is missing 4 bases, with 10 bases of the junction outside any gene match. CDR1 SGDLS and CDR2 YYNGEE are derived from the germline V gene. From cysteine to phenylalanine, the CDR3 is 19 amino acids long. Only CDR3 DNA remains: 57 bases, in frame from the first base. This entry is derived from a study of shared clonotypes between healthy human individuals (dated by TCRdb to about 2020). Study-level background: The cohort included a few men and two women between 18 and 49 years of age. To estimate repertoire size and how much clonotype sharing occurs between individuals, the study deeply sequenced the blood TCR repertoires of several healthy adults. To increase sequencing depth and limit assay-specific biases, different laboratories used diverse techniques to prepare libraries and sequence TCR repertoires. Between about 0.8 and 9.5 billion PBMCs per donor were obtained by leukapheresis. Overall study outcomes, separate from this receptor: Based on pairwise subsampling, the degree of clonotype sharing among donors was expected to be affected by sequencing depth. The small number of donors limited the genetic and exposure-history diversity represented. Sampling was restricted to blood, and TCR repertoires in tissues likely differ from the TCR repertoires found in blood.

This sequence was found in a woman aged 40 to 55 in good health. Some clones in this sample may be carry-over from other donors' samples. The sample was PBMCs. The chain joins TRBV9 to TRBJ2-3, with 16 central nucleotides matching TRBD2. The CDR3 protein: CASSVGPGLAGGPADTQYF. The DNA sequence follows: TGTGCCAGCAGCGTTGGTCCGGGACTAGCGGGAGGGCCGGCAGATACGCAGTATTTT.